The sequence of this T cell receptor beta chain was determined in a study of OX40 agonist ivuxolimab in advanced cancers. Study-level findings and limits: Dose levels from 0.1 to 3.0 mg/kg saw CD4+ and CD8+ blood T cells expand clonally by week 6. The study found that CD8+ T cells averaged more expanded clones than CD4+.

With 1 base clipped from V and 10 bases from J, the junction kept 10 bases outside the gene matches. Germline values: CDR1 SQVTM, CDR2 ANQGSEA. This CDR3 is built from 15 residues. Measured with immunoSEQ multiplex PCR; TCRdb has only the in-frame clones, and not every one. The sample consists of 50,000 to 70,000 clones, about nine tenths of them appearing once. A remark on this clone: Antigen: not known.

This chain joins TRBV29-1 and TRBJ2-1, with 10 bases aligning to TRBD2. The sequence was collected from an adult with an advanced solid tumor such as melanoma, head and neck, liver or kidney cancer. Sequenced here: CD4+ or CD8+ T cells sorted from blood, sampled in a trial of the OX40 agonist ivuxolimab. The CDR3 coding sequence is TGCAGCGTTGAAGTGGGGACTAGCGCGAGTTGGGAGCAGTTCTTC. This translates into CSVEVGTSASWEQFF.